This T cell receptor beta chain derives from a study of cytomegalovirus exposure and HLA in healthy donors. Study information: Findings of an earlier analysis included 110 million or so unique TCR beta sequences from around 180 million T cells. Study-level findings and limits: Associated with cytomegalovirus, according to the listing, were some 150 TCR beta chains.

This CDR3 is built from 15 residues. Germline CDR1 is SGHNT and CDR2 is YYREEE (reference sequence). The ends lost 4 bases at V and 11 bases at J; junction bases unmatched: 10. Vbeta (60) and Jbeta (13) primers were used in the PCR. Authors' analysis steps: The authors later counted 65 million to 90 million unique TCR beta chains, some 9.9 million of them shared. Measured with immunoSEQ multiplex PCR; TCRdb has only the in-frame clones, and not every one. That table gives V, J and clone size, and the DNA gave D and trimming. This sample has over 110,000 clones, with 65% to 85% found just once. This clone came up a few times. Antigen: not known.

Input material: PBMCs. The TCR comes from a male donor in good health and CMV-seronegative. J is TRBJ2-5 and V is TRBV5-4, with 14 bases matching TRBD2. CDR3 amino acids: CASSQGTSGRGEQYF. DNA of the CDR3: TGTGCCAGCAGCCAAGGGACTAGCGGGAGAGGGGAGCAGTACTTC.